This TCR beta chain was captured in a study of blood T cell repertoires in COVID-19. Cohorts were determined from participant-reported clinical history. Repertoires were generated with immunoSEQ multiplex PCR, while TCRdb's copy carries only in-frame clones and drops some. The sample holds fewer than 450,000 clones; roughly 90% are singletons and the top ten take roughly 2%. This clone has ten or more counts. Sequencing input: PBMCs or T cells enriched from blood (not recorded which). The clonotype was recovered from a woman aged 40 to 55 with acute COVID-19.

CDR3 protein: CASTPRTGTTEAFF. DNA for the CDR3: TGTGCCAGCACCCCGAGGACAGGGACCACTGAAGCTTTCTTT. The rearrangement links TRBV3-1 (or the pseudogene TRBV3-2) to TRBJ1-1; 8 bases map to TRBD1. J lost 4 bases, V lost 7 bases, and 8 bases had no gene match. CDR3 length: 14 amino acids. CDR1 and CDR2 (germline): LGHDT, YNNKEL (reference sequence).